Below, one TCR beta chain is given with its context. As yet, its antigen is unknown. The data were taken from a study of response to subunit inactivated influenza vaccine. Study-wide findings and caveats: Only a handful of new T cells, the authors suggested, are recruited with each seasonal influenza vaccination.

TCRdb reprocessed the RT-PCR reads via MiXCR and lists one record per CDR3 protein. The table has fewer than 600,000 distinct CDR3 sequences, roughly 7.9% seen once; the top ten hold around 13%. CDR3 length: 13 amino acids. V was cut by 6 bases and J by 0 bases, with 8 bases left in between. Sequencing was performed on PBMCs from blood, taken less than 30 months after vaccination. This TCR came from a man aged 50 to 69 who received an inactivated influenza vaccine. This chain joins TRBV12-3 or TRBV12-4 and TRBJ1-2; D gene ambiguous. The CDR3, as DNA: TGTGCCAGCAGCATCGCACCTAACTATGGCTACACCTTC. It encodes CASSIAPNYGYTF.